This paragraph covers one T cell receptor beta chain sequence. Its antigen remains unknown. Newly diagnosed hyperthyroidism patients aged 18 to 65 years had disease lasting under 2 months. Clinical symptoms, serum thyroxine, TRAb, thyroid ultrasound and orbital computed tomography established diagnosis. From 8.5 to 10 ml of fresh peripheral blood, PBMCs were isolated. These data originate in a study of T cells in Graves' hyperthyroidism and ophthalmopathy. Study-wide findings and caveats: Blood also held most thyroid clonotypes expanded beyond 0.001.

Template material for amplifying TCR beta CDR3 regions consisted of RNA transcripts. First-round RT-PCR targeting the TCR CDR3 was performed with the HTBI primer set. TCRdb independently ran MiXCR on the multiplex PCR reads; one entry per CDR3 protein. The sample contains under 300,000 distinct CDR3 sequences, 15% of which appear only once. This CDR3 spans 16 amino acids. V lost 6 bases to trimming and J lost 9 bases, with 24 bases between them. CDR1 SGHTA and CDR2 FQGNSA come from the germline V gene. The sample comprised blood. The chain has TRBV7-2 and TRBJ2-1, with TRBD2 as a possible D gene (6 bases). This TCR was recovered from a woman aged 50 to 60 with Graves' hyperthyroidism that later progressed to Graves' ophthalmopathy. CDR3 in amino acids: CASSNLARLSFGEQFF. The CDR3 coding sequence is TGTGCCAGCAGTAATCTAGCGCGACTCAGTTTTGGTGAGCAGTTCTTC.